The text below deals with one T cell receptor (beta chain). Its antigen is still unknown. The V end lost 2 bases, the J end lost 6 bases, and 17 bases lay between the germline ends. In germline, CDR1 is SGDLS, CDR2 YYNGEE. The CDR3 extends over 16 amino acids. These data are taken from a study of shared clonotypes between healthy human individuals. Study-level results: Incomplete sequencing of sorted subsets was indicated by rarefaction despite large depth.

Here immunoSEQ multiplex PCR was the method, and the copy in TCRdb shows in-frame clones only, minus some. Here the sample spans some 1,100,000 clones, 75% to 85% being singletons. This TCR was recovered from a man between 18 and 29 years old in good health. Some clones in this sample may be carry-over from other donors' samples. The sample consisted of memory CD4+ T cells from PBMCs. Specified subset: CD45RA-negative fraction. This rearrangement joins TRBV9 to TRBJ2-2, with D tentatively TRBD1 or TRBD2 (6 bases each). DNA for the CDR3: TGTGCCAGCAGCGTTCGTAGGGGGGAGGTACCCGGGGAGCTGTTTTTT. Amino acids: CASSVRRGEVPGELFF.